This T cell receptor beta chain derives from a study of CD8 T cells in ankylosing spondylitis. Study-level findings and limits: Apparently characteristic of ankylosing spondylitis blood was a TCR beta motif (about eight highly homologous variants). Peripheral blood samples showed relatively rare disease-linked clones, and these clones were CD8+. As reported, disease-linked clones showed significant enrichment in matched ankylosing spondylitis synovial fluid.

Making use of molecular barcodes, quantitative 5'-RACE generated TCR beta libraries. TCRdb ran MiXCR on the 5' RACE reads and lists one entry per CDR3 protein. The sample includes roughly 450,000 distinct CDR3 sequences, 25% to 30% seen only once; the top ten take 0.89%. Points on this clonotype: Its target is not known.

This CDR3 is built from 15 residues. Per germline, CDR1 MNHNS and CDR2 SASEGT. V dropped 6 bases and J dropped 2 bases, with 14 bases sitting between them. The material sequenced was blood, either unsorted or a sorted T cell fraction (not recorded which). This rearrangement joins TRBV6-1 to TRBJ1-5; D perhaps matches TRBD1 (5 bases). The origin of this receptor is a male donor with ankylosing spondylitis. CDR3 in DNA: TGTGCCAGCAGCTCCGCAGGGATCGGCAATCAGCCCCAGCATTTT. This codes for CASSSAGIGNQPQHF.